The next 9 T cell receptor beta chains were all read from a single sample in a study of OX40 agonist ivuxolimab in advanced cancers. The protocol was immunoSEQ multiplex PCR, while the TCRdb copy is restricted to in-frame clones and leaves out a portion. The top ten clones hold roughly 0.66% of a sample with tens of thousands of clones, approximately 85% of them seen once. The material sequenced was CD4+ or CD8+ T cells sorted from blood, taken in a trial of the OX40 agonist ivuxolimab. Receptors originate from an adult with an advanced solid tumor such as melanoma, head and neck, liver or kidney cancer.

The chain is built from TRBV5-1 and TRBJ1-4; 8 nucleotides line up with TRBD1. This CDR3 is 14 amino acids long. Germline V CDR1 and CDR2: SGHRS, YFSETQ. V gave up 2 bases and J gave up 7 bases; unmatched junction bases: 4. This CDR3 reads CASSFGQGSEKLFF. CDR3 nucleotide sequence: TGCGCCAGCAGCTTCGGACAGGGTAGTGAAAAACTGTTTTTT.

The chain joins TRBV7-3 to TRBJ1-1; D is undetermined. This CDR3 spans 13 amino acids. Germline V CDR1 and CDR2: SGHTA, FQGTGA. Trimming left V 2 bases short and J 1 base short, with 5 bases between. CDR3 region: CASSLVGNTEAFF. CDR3 in DNA: TGTGCCAGCAGCTTAGTGGGGAACACTGAAGCTTTCTTT.

The genes are TRBV7-2 and TRBJ1-2; 9 bases are shared with TRBD1. The CDR3 has 15 amino acids. Germline-derived CDR1 and CDR2 are SGHTA and FQGNSA. The trim removed 5 bases at V and 6 bases at J, leaving 10 bases unmatched. CDR3 loop: CASSLLGQGMDGYTF. CDR3 in DNA: TGTGCCAGCAGCCTACTTGGACAGGGGATGGATGGCTACACCTTC.

The chain has TRBV6-1 and TRBJ1-5; no clear D. Trimming took off 0 bases at V and 2 bases at J, with 8 bases between the two ends. The CDR3 runs to 15 residues. Germline CDR1 is MNHNS and CDR2 is SASEGT. The CDR3, as DNA: TGTGCCAGCAGTGAAGCAGGGTTCCGCAATCAGCCCCAGCATTTT. This translates into CASSEAGFRNQPQHF.

This rearrangement joins TRBV6-6 to TRBJ2-2, with 10 bases aligning to TRBD2. J lost 7 bases, V lost 7 bases, and 9 bases had no gene match. The CDR3 totals 15 residues. Germline V CDR1 and CDR2: MNHNY, SVGAGI (reference sequence). CDR3 DNA: TGTGCCAGCATCCCGACTAGCGGGTCATACGGGGAGCTGTTTTTT. It translates to CASIPTSGSYGELFF.

This chain links TRBV6-5 with TRBJ1-4; D perhaps matches TRBD1 (5 bases). The CDR3 is 13 amino acids. The ends were cut back, 5 bases at V and 5 bases at J, with 9 bases in the middle. Looked up from germline, CDR1 is MNHEY and CDR2 is SVGAGI. CDR3 amino acids: CASSRDSNEKLFF. DNA of the CDR3: TGTGCCAGCAGTCGGGACTCCAATGAAAAACTGTTTTTT.

V gene TRBV23-1 combines with J gene TRBJ1-5; D may be TRBD1 (6 bases). Being an ORF, TRBV23-1 has a function that is uncertain. The V gene lost 0 bases and the J gene lost 4 bases, with 13 bases spanning the gap. The length of the CDR3 is 16 residues. The CDR3 region has the DNA TGCGCCAGCAGTCAATCGGGAGACAGGAGTAATCAGCCCCAGCATTTT. Amino acids: CASSQSGDRSNQPQHF.

V and J are TRBV4-2 and TRBJ2-2, with D possibly TRBD1 on 6 matching bases. V was pared by 1 base and J by 7 bases, with 19 bases between. From germline, CDR1 is LGHNA and CDR2 YNFKEQ. There are 17 residues in the CDR3. CDR3 region: CASSQAGTSFSRGELFF. Written as DNA, the CDR3 is TGTGCCAGCAGCCAAGCCGGGACAAGTTTCTCCCGCGGGGAGCTGTTTTTT.

The chain's CDR3 is CASSRLDRAEETQYF. For the CDR3, the DNA is TGTGCCAGCAGCCGACTGGACAGGGCCGAAGAGACCCAGTACTTC. V usage is TRBV5-8 and J usage is TRBJ2-5; 8 bases map to TRBD1. The V and J ends lost 4 bases and 3 bases, in that order; junction bases with no gene match: 8. CDR1 and CDR2 (germline): SGHTS, YDEGEE. The CDR3 contains 15 residues.